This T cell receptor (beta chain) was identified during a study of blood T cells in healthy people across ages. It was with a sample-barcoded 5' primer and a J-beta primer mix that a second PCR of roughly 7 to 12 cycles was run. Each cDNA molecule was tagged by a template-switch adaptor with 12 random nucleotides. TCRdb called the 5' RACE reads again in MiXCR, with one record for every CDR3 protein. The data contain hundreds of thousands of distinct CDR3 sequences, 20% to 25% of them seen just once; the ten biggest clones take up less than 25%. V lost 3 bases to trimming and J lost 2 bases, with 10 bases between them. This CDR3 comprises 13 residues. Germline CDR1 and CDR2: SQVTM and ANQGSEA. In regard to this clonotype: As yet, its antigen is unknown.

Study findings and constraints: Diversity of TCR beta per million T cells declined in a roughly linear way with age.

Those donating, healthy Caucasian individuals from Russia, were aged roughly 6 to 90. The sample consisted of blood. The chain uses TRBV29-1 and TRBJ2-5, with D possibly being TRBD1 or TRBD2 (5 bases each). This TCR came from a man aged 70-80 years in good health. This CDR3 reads CSVEGVRQETQYF. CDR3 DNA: TGCAGCGTTGAGGGGGTAAGGCAAGAGACCCAGTACTTC.